This entry lists 11 T cell receptor beta chains sequenced from one sample in a study of blood T cells in healthy people across ages. A sample-barcoded 5' primer and a J-beta primer mix were used in a second PCR of roughly 7 to 12 cycles. Via MiXCR, TCRdb re-called the 5' RACE reads, giving one row per CDR3 protein. The repertoire holds more than 1 million distinct CDR3 sequences, under 55% seen once, with 18% in the top ten. Sequencing was performed on blood. These receptor sequences come from a woman in her sixties or seventies in good health.

As regards this clonotype: A read error is possible here, since a much larger clone lies one base away. This sequence joins TRBV29-1 and TRBJ2-1; 10 bases fit TRBD1. CDR1 is SQVTM, CDR2 ANQGSEA, per germline. The CDR3 sequence is 14 residues long. The CDR3 coding sequence is TGCAGCGTTATGGACAGGGGGTTAGGCAATGGGCAGTTCTTC. Residues: CSVMDRGLGNGQFF.

The chain combines TRBV20-1 with TRBJ2-3; TRBD1 matches 7 bases. CDR1 and CDR2 from the germline V gene are DFQATT and SNEGSKA (reference sequence). Unmatched junction bases numbered 2, after V lost 5 bases and J lost 0 bases. This CDR3 has 13 amino acids. Written as DNA, the CDR3 is TGCAGTGCTTCGGGACAGAGCACAGATACGCAGTATTTT. Translating it yields CSASGQSTDTQYF.

This clonotype was observed a handful of times. The chain links TRBV5-6 to TRBJ2-1; 8 nucleotides match TRBD2. With V trimmed by 4 bases and J by 4 bases, 10 bases remained unmatched. The CDR3 sequence is 16 residues long. Germline values: CDR1 SGHDT, CDR2 YYEEEE. The CDR3 is CASSNQAGVLYNEQFF. For the CDR3, the DNA is TGTGCCAGCAGCAACCAAGCGGGAGTTCTGTACAATGAGCAGTTCTTC.

The rearrangement joins TRBV7-3 to TRBJ2-2, with 7 bases that match TRBD2. V shed 6 bases, J shed 5 bases, and the junction held 3 bases outside the gene matches. Germline values: CDR1 SGHTA, CDR2 FQGTGA. The CDR3 extends over 13 amino acids. This CDR3 is CASSPSGTGELFF. CDR3 nucleotide sequence: TGTGCCAGCAGTCCTAGCGGAACCGGGGAGCTGTTTTTT.

V gene TRBV15 combines with J gene TRBJ2-5; the D call may be TRBD1 or TRBD2 (5 bases each). The germline V and J ends were trimmed by 3 bases and 11 bases, with 19 bases remaining between them. Germline CDR1 and CDR2: LNHNV and YYDKDF (reference sequence). The CDR3 consists of 14 residues. CDR3 sequence (DNA): TGTGCCACCAGCAGGGACATGTCTACGAGGGAGCAGTACTTC. It yields the protein CATSRDMSTREQYF. Looking up the rest from reference TRBV15 and TRBJ2-5 gives the full variable domain: DAMVIQNPRYQVTQFGKPVTLSCSQTLNHNVMYWYQQKSSQAPKLLFHYYDKDFNNEADTPDNFQSRRPNTSFCFLDIRSPGLGDTAMYLCATSRDMSTREQYFGPGTRLLVL.

The chain recombines TRBV6-6 with TRBJ1-4, with D hard to call. The V gene lost 8 bases and the J gene lost 0 bases, with 7 bases spanning the gap. The CDR3 loop spans 13 amino acids. Germline-derived CDR1 and CDR2 are MNHNY and SVGAGI (reference sequence). CDR3: CASSSATNEKLFF. The DNA of the CDR3 is TGTGCCAGCTCCAGTGCAACTAATGAAAAACTGTTTTTT.

This rearrangement joins TRBV20-1 to TRBJ2-7; D not certain. Deletions cut 0 bases from V and 2 bases from J, with 11 bases between. The germline V gene has CDR1 DFQATT and CDR2 SNEGSKA (reference sequence). The CDR3 extends over 14 amino acids. CDR3 coding DNA: TGCAGTGCTAGAGATGTCAAGCGAGCCTACGAGCAGTACTTC. As protein: CSARDVKRAYEQYF.

This clonotype was counted between two and nine times. The rearrangement links TRBV20-1 to TRBJ2-3, with D unresolved. From germline, CDR1 is DFQATT and CDR2 SNEGSKA (reference sequence). Trimming took off 3 bases at V and 0 bases at J, with 16 bases between the two ends. The CDR3 runs 16 residues. The CDR3 region has the DNA TGCAGTGCTAGCGTCGAGGTGGCGCGTAGCACAGATACGCAGTATTTT. It is translated as CSASVEVARSTDTQYF.

The chain combines TRBV7-2 with TRBJ2-5; TRBD1 is a possible D gene (6 bases). Germline CDR1 SGHTA, CDR2 FQGNSA. CDR3 length: 15 amino acids. The germline V and J ends were trimmed by 5 bases and 3 bases, with 16 bases remaining between them. CDR3 sequence: CASSIRQVGKETQYF. CDR3 coding DNA: TGTGCCAGCAGCATCAGACAGGTCGGGAAAGAGACCCAGTACTTC.

This clonotype came up once. An end of the junction does not agree with germline; a read error may underlie this. The chain employs TRBV12-3 or TRBV12-4 and TRBJ1-1; TRBD1 aligns across 11 bases. The CDR3 is made up of 13 amino acids. CDR3 nucleotides: TGTGCCTGCAGTCGGGACAGGGGGTCTGAAGCTTTCTTT. Its protein product is CACSRDRGSEAFF.

The chain links TRBV10-3 to TRBJ1-4; no reliable D call. Trimming cost V 2 bases and J 3 bases, with 10 bases left between them. Germline assignment: CDR1 ENHRY and CDR2 SYGVKD. The CDR3 spans 15 residues. The CDR3 protein is CAISEVLVPNEKLFF. In DNA, the CDR3 is TGTGCCATCAGTGAGGTGCTGGTCCCTAATGAAAAACTGTTTTTT.